The T cell receptor (beta chain) described here comes from a study of OX40 agonist ivuxolimab in advanced cancers. Sequencing used immunoSEQ multiplex PCR; TCRdb keeps in-frame clones, though not all of them. The repertoire holds 75,000 to 100,000 clones, with roughly 82% as singletons. This CDR3 has 11 amino acids. CDR1 and CDR2 from the germline V gene are SEHNR and FQNEAQ (reference sequence). This clone showed up just a few times. Germline and junction disagree at one end, which may indicate a read error. V and J are TRBV7-9 and TRBJ2-3; D gene unclear. This specimen was CD4+ or CD8+ T cells sorted from blood, taken in a trial of the OX40 agonist ivuxolimab. This TCR was sampled from an adult with an advanced solid tumor such as melanoma, head and neck, liver or kidney cancer. The CDR3 spells CASGLTDTQYF. As DNA, the CDR3 is TGTGCCAGCGGCTTGACGGATACGCAGTATTTT.